These 22 T cell receptor beta chains were sequenced from one sample in a study of PD-L1 blockade in urothelial cancer. Profiled with immunoSEQ multiplex PCR; TCRdb holds only in-frame clones, not every one. The sample records tens of thousands of clones, 70% to 80% being singletons. The sequenced sample was PBMCs, obtained around atezolizumab (anti-PD-L1) treatment. The source of these receptors is a man in his 70s with urothelial cancer.

This sequence joins TRBV18 and TRBJ2-7, with TRBD2 matching 7 bases. The CDR3 length is 13 residues. Germline V CDR1 and CDR2: KGHSH, LQKENI. J lost 3 bases, V lost 3 bases, and 2 bases had no gene match. This chain's CDR3 is CASSPRGDYEQYF. In nucleotides, the CDR3 is TGTGCCAGCTCACCTCGGGGGGACTACGAGCAGTACTTC.

This sequence joins TRBV2 and TRBJ2-3; 7 bases align to TRBD2. Trimming took 0 bases from V and 3 from J; bases not matched to a gene: 0. CDR3 size: 14 residues. Germline loops: CDR1 SNHLY, CDR2 FYNNEI. The DNA of the CDR3 is TGTGCCAGCAGTGAAGCCGGGAGGACAGATACGCAGTATTTT. Translated, it gives CASSEAGRTDTQYF.

This chain joins TRBV27 and TRBJ2-1, with TRBD1 identical over 9 bases. The V gene end was trimmed by 9 bases and the J gene end by 5 bases; junction bases not matched to a gene: 11. The CDR3 length is 15 residues. Germline V gene data show CDR1 as MNHEY and CDR2 as SMNVEV (reference sequence). The CDR3 nucleotides read TGTGCCAGTGGCCCGGGACAGGGTATGCACAATGAGCAGTTCTTC. As protein: CASGPGQGMHNEQFF.

The chain employs TRBV27 and TRBJ1-2; tentatively, D is TRBD1 (5 bases). Germline V gives CDR1 MNHEY, CDR2 SMNVEV (reference sequence). The CDR3 sequence is 14 residues long. Trimming pared 4 bases from V and 0 bases from J, leaving 9 bases between. Here the CDR3 DNA reads TGTGCCAGCAGTTCAGTGACAGCTAACTATGGCTACACCTTC. Its protein product is CASSSVTANYGYTF.

This chain uses TRBV29-1 with TRBJ2-5; 13 nucleotides line up with TRBD2. The CDR3 has 14 amino acids. Per the germline V gene, CDR1 is SQVTM and CDR2 is ANQGSEA. The junction had 6 bases not matched to a gene; V was cut back by 6 bases and J by 5 bases. The CDR3 DNA follows: TGCAGCGTCCAGACTAGCGGGGGGCGGGAGACCCAGTACTTC. Protein: CSVQTSGGRETQYF.

The chain recombines TRBV5-5 with TRBJ1-1; tentative D call: TRBD1 (6 bases). The CDR3 contains 16 residues. The germline gives CDR1 SGHKS, CDR2 YYEKEE (reference sequence). Trimming pared 1 base from V and 1 base from J, leaving 14 bases between. CDR3 region: CASSLRLVQGNTEAFF. DNA of the CDR3: TGTGCCAGCAGCTTGAGATTGGTACAGGGGAACACTGAAGCTTTCTTT.

V is TRBV18 and J is TRBJ2-5; weak D call: TRBD1 (6 bases). The CDR3 spans 12 residues. Trimming took 4 bases from V and 4 from J, leaving 7 bases between them. Germline CDR1 KGHSH, CDR2 LQKENI. The CDR3 spells CASSLRGETQYF. The CDR3 region has the DNA TGTGCCAGCTCACTCAGGGGAGAGACCCAGTACTTC.

The chain links TRBV28 to TRBJ2-7; 10 positions agree with TRBD1. Germline CDR1 is MDHEN and CDR2 is SYDVKM. Trimming cost V 5 bases and J 0 bases; bases outside gene matches: 7. The length of the CDR3 is 16 residues. The CDR3 loop is CASSPGTGAISYEQYF. In nucleotides, the CDR3 is TGTGCCAGCAGTCCCGGGACAGGGGCTATCTCCTACGAGCAGTACTTC.

V and J are TRBV29-1 and TRBJ2-7; D not resolved. Per germline, CDR1 SQVTM and CDR2 ANQGSEA. V shed 1 base and J shed 3 bases, with 10 bases lying between them. There are 13 residues in the CDR3. The CDR3 region has the DNA TGCAGCGTTGAAGCACAGACCAGCTACGAGCAGTACTTC. Translated, it gives CSVEAQTSYEQYF.

Only a few counts were recorded for this clone. The genes are TRBV2 and TRBJ2-7; D is unclear. The germline CDR1 and CDR2 sequences are SNHLY and FYNNEI. This CDR3 is 13 amino acids long. The V end was cut by 0 bases, the J end by 4 bases, with 7 bases between. In nucleotides, the CDR3 is TGTGCCAGCAGTGAAGCCGGAGCGTACGAGCAGTACTTC. It specifies CASSEAGAYEQYF.

This chain joins TRBV19 and TRBJ2-1; 10 bases fit TRBD2. Germline CDR1 is LNHDA and CDR2 is SQIVND (reference sequence). The CDR3 has 16 residues. Unmatched junction bases numbered 6, after V lost 7 bases and J lost 0 bases. The CDR3 DNA follows: TGTGCCAGTACATTAGCGGGAGGCAGCTCCTACAATGAGCAGTTCTTC. Its translation is CASTLAGGSSYNEQFF.

This rearrangement joins TRBV7-2 to TRBJ1-1, with D perhaps matching TRBD1 (5 bases). The CDR3 is made up of 15 amino acids. V was pared by 4 bases and J by 0 bases, with 12 bases between. The germline gives CDR1 SGHTA, CDR2 FQGNSA. The CDR3 nucleotides are TGTGCCAGCAGCTCTTTAGACAGAATGAACACTGAAGCTTTCTTT. This sequence encodes CASSSLDRMNTEAFF.

This chain uses TRBV18 with TRBJ1-3; D uncertain. The germline V gene encodes CDR1 KGHSH and CDR2 LQKENI. This CDR3 contains 14 residues. V lost 0 bases, J lost 0 bases, and 3 bases lay in between. The CDR3 DNA sequence: TGTGCCAGCTCACCACCGCGCTCTGGAAACACCATATATTTT. Translated: CASSPPRSGNTIYF.

This clone was detected once. This rearrangement joins TRBV6-6 to TRBJ1-5, with D possibly TRBD1 on 6 matching bases. This CDR3 is built from 14 residues. Trimming removed 7 bases at V and 5 bases at J, with 15 bases between. Germline V gene sequence: CDR1 MNHNY, CDR2 SVGAGI (reference sequence). The CDR3 DNA reads as TGTGCCAGCACTCCACAGGGTTTACATCAGCCCCAGCATTTT. Its protein is CASTPQGLHQPQHF.

J is TRBJ2-2 and V is TRBV5-1; tentative D call: TRBD1 (6 bases). This CDR3 has 14 amino acids. Trimming pared 0 bases from V and 3 bases from J, leaving 6 bases between. Per germline, CDR1 SGHRS and CDR2 YFSETQ. The CDR3 region is CASSLGQDTGELFF. Here the CDR3 DNA reads TGCGCCAGCAGCTTGGGACAGGACACCGGGGAGCTGTTTTTT.

The chain employs TRBV6-1 and TRBJ2-3; D remains ambiguous. Germline CDR1 is MNHNS and CDR2 is SASEGT. V lost 1 base, J lost 1 base, and 9 bases lay in between. The CDR3 consists of 15 residues. The CDR3 nucleotides read TGTGCCAGCAGTGAAGGGAGTCTTGGCACAGATACGCAGTATTTT. This sequence encodes CASSEGSLGTDTQYF.

This clone was found a few times. This chain links TRBV14 with TRBJ1-2, with D perhaps TRBD1 (5 bases). The CDR3 consists of 13 residues. Trimming stripped 4 bases from V and 3 bases from J, with 9 bases between. CDR1 is SGHDN and CDR2 is FVKESK in the germline V gene. The CDR3 spells CASSLGLYYGYTF. CDR3 in DNA: TGTGCCAGCAGCCTGGGGCTCTACTATGGCTACACCTTC.

The chain couples TRBV10-3 to TRBJ2-7; 8 bases align to TRBD1. The germline gives CDR1 ENHRY, CDR2 SYGVKD. This CDR3 is built from 14 residues. J lost 5 bases, V lost 8 bases, and 11 bases had no gene match. CDR3 residues: CAIQDRVGTNEQYF. CDR3 nucleotide sequence: TGTGCCATCCAGGACAGGGTGGGAACCAACGAGCAGTACTTC.

This clone has just a few counts. The gene calls are TRBV5-8 and TRBJ1-6; D is undetermined. The CDR3 is made up of 15 amino acids. V was clipped by 1 base and J by 7 bases, with 12 bases between them. Germline CDR1 SGHTS, CDR2 YDEGEE. The CDR3 DNA is TGTGCCAGCAGCTTGCGCGGCAGTAAGAATTCACCCCTCCACTTT. Amino acid sequence: CASSLRGSKNSPLHF.

The chain carries TRBV7-9 and TRBJ1-4; tentatively, D is TRBD1 (5 bases). The CDR3 covers 17 residues. From germline, CDR1 is SEHNR and CDR2 FQNEAQ (reference sequence). V was shortened by 4 bases and J by 3 bases, with 18 bases between the two germline ends. CDR3 region: CASSYIFTGSANEKLFF. The CDR3 DNA reads as TGTGCCAGCAGCTATATCTTTACAGGTTCAGCTAATGAAAAACTGTTTTTT.

This rearrangement joins TRBV5-1 to TRBJ2-1, with a possible D match to TRBD1 (6 bases). Between the trimmed V and J ends, which lost 0 bases and 8 bases, there was a span of 12 bases. This CDR3 comprises 14 residues. CDR1 is SGHRS, CDR2 YFSETQ, per germline. In DNA form, the CDR3 reads TGCGCCAGCAGCTTGGAAGGACAGCGAGATGAGCAGTTCTTC. Translation: CASSLEGQRDEQFF.

This clone was seen more than once but under ten times. The chain has TRBV5-1 and TRBJ1-1; D possibly corresponds to TRBD1 (6 bases). Trimming stripped 3 bases from V and 1 base from J, with 13 bases between. The CDR3 extends over 15 amino acids. Germline CDR1 is SGHRS and CDR2 is YFSETQ. CDR3 in amino acids: CASSWQGYGNTEAFF. The DNA of the CDR3 is TGCGCCAGCAGCTGGCAGGGGTACGGGAACACTGAAGCTTTCTTT.